This paragraph covers one T cell receptor beta chain sequence. These data are taken from a study of early T cells in non-severe SARS-CoV-2 infection. TCRdb reprocessed the 5' RACE reads via MiXCR and lists one record per CDR3 protein. The table records approximately 60,000 distinct CDR3 sequences, around an eighth of them present only once. The specimen was whole blood. This sequence was found in an adult who was a healthcare worker with PCR-confirmed SARS-CoV-2 infection or an uninfected control (not recorded which).

DNA of the CDR3: TGTGCCAGCACCGCCGATGGGACAAAACCCGAGCAGTACTTC. Residues: CASTADGTKPEQYF. The V gene is TRBV6-2 or TRBV6-3, the J gene TRBJ2-7, with D possibly being TRBD1 (6 bases). The V end lost 7 bases, the J end lost 6 bases, and 19 bases lay between the germline ends. Germline lookup yields CDR1 MNHEY and CDR2 SVGEGT. This CDR3 is 14 amino acids long.